This TCR beta chain came from a study of beta chain features in type 1 diabetes. Study results and caveats: Type 1 diabetes patients showed a moderate but significant shortening of TCRB CDR3s in all four CD4+ subsets. Insertion counts at VDJ junctions were lower in type 1 diabetes patients, who also showed more deletions there. Reads derived from cDNA could over-represent cells showing high TCR expression. PCR may have favored shorter templates equally in patients and controls.

CD45RO/CCR7/CD25/CD127/CD95/CD27 separated CD4+ naive, central memory, regulatory and stem cell-like memory cells by sorting. Germline loops: CDR1 MNHEY, CDR2 SMNVEV (reference sequence). Trimming took off 4 bases at V and 2 bases at J, with 21 bases between the two ends. CDR3 length: 17 amino acids. As every portion of the isolated RNA was reverse transcribed, the sequencing read expressed TCRB transcripts. The data were produced by immunoSEQ multiplex PCR, yet TCRdb's version contains in-frame clones alone and is incomplete. The table shows around 14,000 clones, with less than 85% occurring only once. Turning to this clone: What it binds is not known.

What was sequenced was stem cell memory CD4+ T cells from blood. The rearrangement joins TRBV27 to TRBJ2-7; D perhaps matches TRBD1 (5 bases). The receptor was derived from a woman between 18 and 29 years old with type 1 diabetes. CDR3 protein: CASSWTPLGPTTYEQYF. DNA of the CDR3: TGTGCCAGCAGTTGGACACCGCTCGGACCCACTACCTACGAGCAGTACTTC.